This T cell receptor (beta chain) came from a study of PD-L1 blockade in urothelial cancer. Profiling relied on immunoSEQ multiplex PCR, and the TCRdb table lists in-frame clones only, not all of them. The data contain tens of thousands of clones, just over 90% of them seen just once; the ten biggest clones take up 11%. The CDR3 is 15 residues long. Trimming removed 2 bases from V and 6 bases from J; junction bases left unmatched: 8. The germline CDR1 and CDR2 sequences are MNHNY and SVGAGI (reference sequence). Noted time point: pretreatment peripheral blood. The sequence was collected from a woman aged 55-75 years with urothelial cancer. The sequencing used PBMCs, collected around atezolizumab (anti-PD-L1) treatment. J is TRBJ1-2 and V is TRBV6-6, with 8 bases aligning to TRBD1. This CDR3 reads CASSYGGQGGDGYTF. The CDR3 bases are TGTGCCAGCAGTTACGGTGGACAGGGAGGGGATGGCTACACCTTC.